These T cell receptor beta chains were read from a single sample in a study of blood T cell repertoires in COVID-19. Sequencing was performed with immunoSEQ multiplex PCR; in TCRdb, only in-frame clones are kept and a portion is missing. The data show 70,000 or so clones, 75% to 90% seen once. Material: peripheral blood. Receptors originate from a man over 45 with COVID-19, enrolled during active disease. CDR3s include the opening cysteine and the closing phenylalanine or tryptophan. A D gene is named only where the DNA matches it firmly. Where a row states a size, it is once, few, many or the class of an expanded clone; other rows omit it.

d_gene: TRBD1
v_gene: TRBV5-1
abundance: NA
j_gene: TRBJ1-5
CDR3aa: CASSLAPTGSNQPQHF
CDR3nt: TGCGCCAGCAGCTTGGCTCCGACAGGGAGCAATCAGCCCCAGCATTTT

d_gene: NA
v_gene: TRBV15
abundance: NA
j_gene: TRBJ2-2
CDR3aa: CATSSPQVAGELFF
CDR3nt: TGTGCCACCAGCTCTCCGCAGGTGGCCGGGGAGCTGTTTTTT

d_gene: TRBD1
v_gene: TRBV4-2
abundance: NA
j_gene: TRBJ1-3
CDR3aa: CASSHSQGLGSGNTIYF
CDR3nt: TGTGCCAGCAGCCACTCACAGGGGTTAGGCTCTGGAAACACCATATATTTT

d_gene: NA
v_gene: TRBV30
abundance: NA
j_gene: TRBJ2-7
CDR3aa: CAWSVLPYEQYF
CDR3nt: TGTGCCTGGAGTGTACTACCCTACGAGCAGTACTTC

d_gene: NA
v_gene: TRBV5-1
abundance: NA
j_gene: TRBJ2-5
CDR3aa: CASSLDPGSETQYF
CDR3nt: TGCGCCAGCAGCTTGGACCCAGGGTCGGAGACCCAGTACTTC

d_gene: TRBD2
v_gene: TRBV24-1
abundance: NA
j_gene: TRBJ2-1
CDR3aa: CATSDFVAGSGQIYNEQFF
CDR3nt: TGTGCCACCAGTGATTTCGTGGCGGGTAGCGGGCAGATCTACAATGAGCAGTTCTTC

d_gene: TRBD1
v_gene: TRBV11-3
abundance: NA
j_gene: TRBJ2-1
CDR3aa: CASSLQSGGAYNEQFF
CDR3nt: TGTGCCAGCAGCCTACAATCAGGGGGCGCGTACAATGAGCAGTTCTTC

d_gene: TRBD1
v_gene: TRBV6-5
abundance: NA
j_gene: TRBJ1-6
CDR3aa: CASSYGQGNSPLHF
CDR3nt: TGTGCCAGCAGTTACGGACAGGGTAATTCACCCCTCCACTTT

d_gene: NA
v_gene: TRBV30
abundance: NA
j_gene: TRBJ2-1
CDR3aa: CAWKGGSSYNEQFF
CDR3nt: TGTGCCTGGAAAGGCGGGTCCTCTTACAATGAGCAGTTCTTC

d_gene: TRBD1
v_gene: TRBV4-1
abundance: NA
j_gene: TRBJ1-5
CDR3aa: CASSSRAGQSPNQPQHF
CDR3nt: TGCGCCAGCAGCTCAAGGGCGGGACAGAGTCCCAATCAGCCCCAGCATTTT

d_gene: TRBD2
v_gene: TRBV20-1
abundance: NA
j_gene: TRBJ2-7
CDR3aa: CRVAGFNEQYF
CDR3nt: TGCAGGGTAGCGGGATTCAACGAGCAGTACTTC

d_gene: NA
v_gene: TRBV27
abundance: NA
j_gene: TRBJ2-5
CDR3aa: CASSLSRHQTQYF
CDR3nt: TGTGCCAGCAGCCTTAGCCGTCACCAGACCCAGTACTTC

d_gene: NA
v_gene: TRBV19
abundance: NA
j_gene: TRBJ1-2
CDR3aa: CASTGSHIYGYTF
CDR3nt: TGTGCCAGTACCGGGAGCCACATCTATGGCTACACCTTC

d_gene: TRBD1
v_gene: TRBV5-6
abundance: medium-sized
j_gene: TRBJ1-1
CDR3aa: CASSGGTAANTEAFF
CDR3nt: TGTGCCAGCAGCGGGGGGACAGCGGCGAACACTGAAGCTTTCTTT

d_gene: TRBD2
v_gene: TRBV29-1
abundance: once
j_gene: TRBJ2-1
CDR3aa: CSGGAGGGNEQFF
CDR3nt: TGCAGCGGGGGAGCGGGAGGTGGGAATGAGCAGTTCTTC

d_gene: NA
v_gene: TRBV5-1
abundance: NA
j_gene: TRBJ2-5
CDR3aa: CASSLRGNLPIQETQYF
CDR3nt: TGCGCCAGCAGCTTGCGCGGTAACCTCCCCATCCAAGAGACCCAGTACTTC

d_gene: TRBD2
v_gene: TRBV4-2
abundance: NA
j_gene: TRBJ2-3
CDR3aa: CASSQALGGLAGGDTQYF
CDR3nt: TGTGCCAGCAGCCAAGCCCTGGGGGGACTAGCGGGAGGGGATACGCAGTATTTT

d_gene: TRBD1
v_gene: TRBV7-9
abundance: NA
j_gene: TRBJ2-7
CDR3aa: CASSSPGTGDYEQYF
CDR3nt: TGTGCCAGCAGCTCCCCCGGGACAGGGGACTACGAGCAGTACTTC

d_gene: NA
v_gene: TRBV15
abundance: NA
j_gene: TRBJ2-5
CDR3aa: CATSRGDSVAQYF
CDR3nt: TGTGCCACCAGCAGAGGCGACTCGGTAGCCCAGTACTTC

d_gene: NA
v_gene: TRBV4-2
abundance: NA
j_gene: TRBJ1-5
CDR3aa: CASSQVGSEGANQPQHF
CDR3nt: TGTGCCAGCAGCCAAGTGGGGAGCGAAGGAGCCAATCAGCCCCAGCATTTT

d_gene: TRBD1
v_gene: TRBV28
abundance: NA
j_gene: TRBJ2-5
CDR3aa: CASSSPGQLGETQYF
CDR3nt: TGTGCCAGCAGTTCCCCGGGACAGTTAGGAGAGACCCAGTACTTC

d_gene: NA
v_gene: TRBV19
abundance: NA
j_gene: TRBJ2-1
CDR3aa: CASSSHGTYNEQFF
CDR3nt: TGTGCCAGTAGTTCTCACGGGACTTACAATGAGCAGTTCTTC

d_gene: TRBD1
v_gene: TRBV24-1
abundance: NA
j_gene: TRBJ1-1
CDR3aa: CATSEGQGASTEAFF
CDR3nt: TGTGCCACCAGTGAGGGACAGGGGGCGAGTACTGAAGCTTTCTTT

d_gene: NA
v_gene: TRBV28
abundance: NA
j_gene: TRBJ1-2
CDR3aa: CASSLVLEGENYGYTF
CDR3nt: TGTGCCAGCAGTCTCGTTTTGGAGGGTGAGAACTATGGCTACACCTTC

d_gene: NA
v_gene: TRBV28
abundance: few
j_gene: TRBJ2-3
CDR3aa: CASSLNSADTQYF
CDR3nt: TGTGCCAGCAGTTTGAATAGCGCAGATACGCAGTATTTT

d_gene: NA
v_gene: TRBV15
abundance: NA
j_gene: TRBJ2-1
CDR3aa: CATSTPAIPRSYNEQFF
CDR3nt: TGTGCCACCAGCACGCCAGCGATTCCCCGATCCTACAATGAGCAGTTCTTC

d_gene: TRBD1
v_gene: TRBV27
abundance: NA
j_gene: TRBJ2-7
CDR3aa: CASSPPSPGQVSHQYF
CDR3nt: TGTGCCAGCAGCCCCCCCTCTCCGGGACAGGTATCCCACCAGTACTTC

d_gene: NA
v_gene: TRBV11-2
abundance: NA
j_gene: TRBJ2-3
CDR3aa: CASSLERGPDTQYF
CDR3nt: TGTGCCAGCAGCTTAGAGCGGGGGCCAGATACGCAGTATTTT

d_gene: TRBD2
v_gene: TRBV5-1
abundance: NA
j_gene: TRBJ2-4
CDR3aa: CASSRLTSGSGGVAKNIQYF
CDR3nt: TGCGCCAGCAGCCGCTTAACTAGCGGGAGCGGTGGGGTAGCCAAAAACATTCAGTACTTC

d_gene: NA
v_gene: TRBV18
abundance: NA
j_gene: TRBJ2-7
CDR3aa: CASSPPPGSYEQYF
CDR3nt: TGTGCCAGCTCACCACCGCCCGGCTCCTACGAGCAGTACTTC

d_gene: TRBD1
v_gene: TRBV15
abundance: NA
j_gene: TRBJ1-1
CDR3aa: CATSRDLQGGTEAFF
CDR3nt: TGTGCCACCAGCAGAGATCTCCAGGGGGGCACTGAAGCTTTCTTT

d_gene: NA
v_gene: TRBV6-1
abundance: NA
j_gene: TRBJ2-4
CDR3aa: CASSELARGGNIQYF
CDR3nt: TGTGCCAGCAGTGAACTCGCTAGGGGGGGGAACATTCAGTACTTC

d_gene: NA
v_gene: TRBV28
abundance: once
j_gene: TRBJ2-1
CDR3aa: CATVKGVSSYNEQFF
CDR3nt: TGTGCCACCGTAAAGGGGGTTAGCTCCTACAATGAGCAGTTCTTC

d_gene: TRBD2
v_gene: TRBV28
abundance: NA
j_gene: TRBJ2-1
CDR3aa: CASSSPLSSGEFF
CDR3nt: TGTGCCAGCAGTTCCCCCCTCAGTAGCGGGGAGTTCTTC

d_gene: TRBD1
v_gene: TRBV5-1
abundance: NA
j_gene: TRBJ1-1
CDR3aa: CASSYAGTVNTEAFF
CDR3nt: TGCGCCAGCAGCTATGCCGGGACAGTGAACACTGAAGCTTTCTTT

d_gene: TRBD1
v_gene: TRBV7-6
abundance: NA
j_gene: TRBJ1-1
CDR3aa: CASSLIVGGMNTEAFF
CDR3nt: TGTGCCAGCAGCTTAATCGTAGGGGGCATGAACACTGAAGCTTTCTTT

d_gene: NA
v_gene: TRBV27
abundance: NA
j_gene: TRBJ2-5
CDR3aa: CASSPSWGVETQYF
CDR3nt: TGTGCCAGCAGTCCGTCGTGGGGGGTAGAGACCCAGTACTTC